These 15 T cell receptor beta chains were sequenced from one sample in a study of early T cells in non-severe SARS-CoV-2 infection. Each CDR3 protein gets one entry after TCRdb re-called the 5' RACE reads with MiXCR. The repertoire includes about 67,000 distinct CDR3 sequences, 9% to 10% of them detected once, and about 14% sits in the top ten. Sequenced material: whole blood, taken at baseline. All receptors come from an adult who was a healthcare worker with PCR-confirmed SARS-CoV-2 infection or an uninfected control (not recorded which).

Of note for this clonotype: A read error is possible here, since a much larger clone lies one base away. The CDR3 region is CANTHAPGGYGYTF. The CDR3 nucleotides are TGTGCCAACACACACGCACCGGGTGGCTATGGCTACACCTTC. J is TRBJ1-2 and V is TRBV2; the D is unclear. This CDR3 region has 14 residues. CDR1 and CDR2 from the germline V gene are SNHLY and FYNNEI. The germline V and J ends were trimmed by 10 bases and 4 bases, with 19 bases remaining between them.

Ten or more counts support this clonotype. V gene TRBV29-1 combines with J gene TRBJ2-1, with D possibly being TRBD2 (6 bases). CDR1 and CDR2 (germline): SQVTM, ANQGSEA. Deletions cut 3 bases from V and 3 bases from J, with 12 bases between. The CDR3 is 14 amino acids. The DNA of the CDR3 is TGCAGCGTTGAGGGAGGCGGGAACTACAATGAGCAGTTCTTC. Residues: CSVEGGGNYNEQFF.

This clonotype was counted at least ten times. The chain has TRBV11-2 and TRBJ1-1; no clear D. Germline lookup yields CDR1 SGHAT and CDR2 FQNNGV. Trimming shortened V by 1 base and J by 1 base, and 13 bases separated the two germline ends. The CDR3 has 16 amino acids. CDR3 sequence: CASSLGRSYANTEAFF. The CDR3 region has the DNA TGTGCCAGCAGCTTAGGGCGCTCTTATGCGAACACTGAAGCTTTCTTT.

To note about this clonotype: This may come from a read error, since a much larger clone is one base off. The gene calls are TRBV6-1 and TRBJ2-7, with D unclear. The CDR3 extends over 11 amino acids. Germline V lookup: CDR1 MNHNS, CDR2 SASEGT. The CDR3 sequence: CATHQFYDQYF. The CDR3 nucleotides read TGTGCCACCCACCAATTCTACGATCAGTACTTC.

As for this clonotype: Just one base apart from a much larger clone, this may be a read error. The genes are TRBV20-1 and TRBJ2-5, with a possible D match to TRBD1 (6 bases). Germline-derived CDR1 and CDR2 are DFQATT and SNEGSKA (reference sequence). Trimming pared 6 bases from V and 1 base from J, leaving 12 bases between. The CDR3 covers 13 residues. As DNA, the CDR3 is TGCAGTGCCACCGGGACATCCCAAGAGACCCAGTACTTC. This gives the protein CSATGTSQETQYF.

This clonotype has more than one count but fewer than ten. V gene TRBV20-1 combines with J gene TRBJ2-7; 10 bases fit TRBD2. CDR3 size: 12 residues. V gave up 5 bases and J gave up 2 bases; unmatched junction bases: 0. Germline assignment: CDR1 DFQATT and CDR2 SNEGSKA (reference sequence). Written as DNA, the CDR3 is TGCAGTGCTCTAGCGGGAGCCTACGAGCAGTACTTC. It codes for CSALAGAYEQYF.

This chain links TRBV12-3 or TRBV12-4 with TRBJ1-1; TRBD1 matches 7 bases. CDR3 size: 14 residues. The ends lost 6 bases at V and 0 bases at J; junction bases unmatched: 4. The CDR3 DNA reads as TGTGCCAGCAGCCGGGACAGCATGAACACTGAAGCTTTCTTT. It encodes CASSRDSMNTEAFF.

This clonotype appeared a few times. V is TRBV5-1 and J is TRBJ2-2; D uncertain. The CDR3 has 13 amino acids. Germline V CDR1 and CDR2: SGHRS, YFSETQ. Trimming cost V 4 bases and J 6 bases, with 10 bases left between them. In DNA form, the CDR3 reads TGCGCCAGCAGCCTCATCGCCTCCGGGGAGCTGTTTTTT. This gives the protein CASSLIASGELFF.

This clonotype was recorded a few times. The CDR3 DNA sequence: TGTGCCAGCAGCTGGACAGGGGGCGACACCGGGGAGCTGTTTTTT. It specifies CASSWTGGDTGELFF. J is TRBJ2-2 and V is TRBV6-2 or TRBV6-3, with TRBD1 matching 11 bases. This CDR3 spans 15 amino acids. Germline V gene data show CDR1 as MNHEY and CDR2 as SVGEGT. The V and J ends lost 6 bases and 3 bases, in that order; junction bases with no gene match: 3.

This clonotype has a handful of counts. The chain is built from TRBV28 and TRBJ2-4; D ambiguous. CDR3 length equals 14 residues. Germline V gives CDR1 MDHEN, CDR2 SYDVKM. V lost 6 bases and J 5 bases, leaving 14 bases between the germline ends. The CDR3 reads CASSPPTTQNIQYF. The DNA for the CDR3 is TGTGCCAGCAGCCCACCAACTACTCAAAACATTCAGTACTTC.

V is TRBV2 and J is TRBJ2-1; 10 nucleotides align to TRBD2. The CDR3 loop spans 15 amino acids. Germline V gene sequence: CDR1 SNHLY, CDR2 FYNNEI. The V gene end was trimmed by 3 bases and the J gene end by 6 bases; junction bases not matched to a gene: 5. The CDR3 bases are TGTGCCAGCAGTGACCCGGGACTAGCGATCAATGAGCAGTTCTTC. Protein: CASSDPGLAINEQFF.

This chain links TRBV6-5 with TRBJ1-4, with D possibly TRBD1 on 6 matching bases. V was clipped by 10 bases and J by 8 bases, with 20 bases between them. The CDR3 loop spans 14 amino acids. In germline, CDR1 is MNHEY, CDR2 SVGAGI. The CDR3 region has the DNA TGTGCCACCAAGAGCGGGGGCTTCGAGGAAAAACTGTTTTTT. It encodes CATKSGGFEEKLFF.

In its sample, this clonotype was seen a few times. The chain combines TRBV7-3 with TRBJ2-4, with a possible D match to TRBD1 (5 bases). Trimming shortened V by 1 base and J by 0 bases, and 10 bases separated the two germline ends. Germline V gene lookup returns CDR1 SGHTA and CDR2 FQGTGA. The CDR3 length is 16 residues. The CDR3, as DNA: TGTGCCAGCAGCTTAAACCCAGGGTCAGCCAAAAACATTCAGTACTTC. Amino acid sequence: CASSLNPGSAKNIQYF. The variable domain in full, with the rest retrieved from reference TRBV7-3 and TRBJ2-4, is GAGVSQTPSNKVTEKGKYVELRCDPISGHTALYWYRQSLGQGPEFLIYFQGTGAADDSGLPNDRFFAVRPEGSVSTLKIQRTERGDSAVYLCASSLNPGSAKNIQYFGAGTRLSVL.

This clonotype was counted between two and nine times. The chain employs TRBV5-1 and TRBJ2-4, with 8 bases fitting TRBD2. J lost 2 bases, V lost 4 bases, and 5 bases had no gene match. The length of the CDR3 is 15 residues. Germline lookup yields CDR1 SGHRS and CDR2 YFSETQ. The CDR3, as DNA: TGCGCCAGCAGCCCGACTAGCGAGACCAAAAACATTCAGTACTTC. This codes for CASSPTSETKNIQYF.

The J gene is TRBJ2-7, the V gene TRBV12-3 or TRBV12-4; D gene unclear. The ends were cut back, 2 bases at V and 0 bases at J, with 8 bases in the middle. CDR3 length equals 14 residues. CDR3 amino acids: CASSLKAHSYEQYF. CDR3 sequence (DNA): TGTGCCAGCAGTTTAAAAGCGCACTCCTACGAGCAGTACTTC.